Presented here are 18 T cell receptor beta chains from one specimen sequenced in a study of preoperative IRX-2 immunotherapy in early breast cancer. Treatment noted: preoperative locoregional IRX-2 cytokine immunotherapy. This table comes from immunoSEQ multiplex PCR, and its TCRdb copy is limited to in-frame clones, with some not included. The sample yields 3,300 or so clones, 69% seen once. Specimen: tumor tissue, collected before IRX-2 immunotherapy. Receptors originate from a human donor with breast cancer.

The CDR3 DNA follows: TGCAGCGTTGACTCCGGGCGGGGGGACCTCTACGAGCAGTACTTC. Protein: CSVDSGRGDLYEQYF. This chain uses TRBV29-1 with TRBJ2-7; 8 bases map to TRBD2. The CDR3 runs 15 residues. V was pared by 3 bases and J by 3 bases, with 10 bases of the junction left unmatched. From germline, CDR1 is SQVTM and CDR2 ANQGSEA.

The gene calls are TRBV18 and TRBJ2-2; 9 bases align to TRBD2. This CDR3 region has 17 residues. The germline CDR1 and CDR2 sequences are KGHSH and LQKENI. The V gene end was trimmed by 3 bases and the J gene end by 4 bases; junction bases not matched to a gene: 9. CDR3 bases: TGTGCCAGCTCACCCTTCGGGGTAGCGGGGGCCACCGGGGAGCTGTTTTTT. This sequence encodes CASSPFGVAGATGELFF.

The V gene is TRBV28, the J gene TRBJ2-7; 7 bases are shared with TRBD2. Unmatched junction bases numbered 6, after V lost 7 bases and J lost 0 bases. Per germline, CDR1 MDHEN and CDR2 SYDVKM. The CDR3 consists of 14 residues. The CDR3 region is CASTLRGSSYEQYF. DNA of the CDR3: TGTGCCAGCACCCTTCGCGGGAGCTCCTACGAGCAGTACTTC.

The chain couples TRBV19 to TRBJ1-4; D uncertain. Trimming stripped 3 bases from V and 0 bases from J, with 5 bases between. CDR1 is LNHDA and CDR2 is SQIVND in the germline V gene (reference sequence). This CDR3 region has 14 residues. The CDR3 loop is CASSIRATNEKLFF. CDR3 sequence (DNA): TGTGCCAGTAGTATCCGGGCAACTAATGAAAAACTGTTTTTT.

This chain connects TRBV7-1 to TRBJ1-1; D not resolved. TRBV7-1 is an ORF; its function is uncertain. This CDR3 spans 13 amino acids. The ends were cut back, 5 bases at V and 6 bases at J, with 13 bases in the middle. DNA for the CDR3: TGTGCCAGCAGCAAAGCGGTGGGTGCTGAAGCTTTCTTT. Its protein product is CASSKAVGAEAFF.

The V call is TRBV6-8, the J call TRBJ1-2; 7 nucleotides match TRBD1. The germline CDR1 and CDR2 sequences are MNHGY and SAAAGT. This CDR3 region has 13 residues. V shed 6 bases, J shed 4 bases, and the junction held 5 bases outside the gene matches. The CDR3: CASSPGQLYGYTF. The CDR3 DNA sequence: TGTGCCAGCAGCCCGGGACAGCTCTATGGCTACACCTTC.

CDR3 nucleotide sequence: TGTGCCAGTAGTAGTGGTGGGGGGTACCACGAGCAGTACTTC. It specifies CASSSGGGYHEQYF. This rearrangement joins TRBV19 to TRBJ2-7; a weak D match, TRBD2 (6 bases). This CDR3 comprises 14 residues. V was clipped by 4 bases and J by 5 bases, with 15 bases between them. Germline values: CDR1 LNHDA, CDR2 SQIVND (reference sequence).

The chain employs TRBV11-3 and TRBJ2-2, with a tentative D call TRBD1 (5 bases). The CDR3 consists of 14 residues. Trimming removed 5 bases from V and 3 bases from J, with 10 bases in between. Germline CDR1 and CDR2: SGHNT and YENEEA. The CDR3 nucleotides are TGTGCCAGCAGCCCAAAAGGGGACACCGGGGAGCTGTTTTTT. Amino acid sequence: CASSPKGDTGELFF. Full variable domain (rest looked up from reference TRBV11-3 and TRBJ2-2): EAGVVQSPRYKIIEKKQPVAFWCNPISGHNTLYWYLQNLGQGPELLIRYENEEAVDDSQLPKDRFSAERLKGVDSTLKIQPAELGDSAVYLCASSPKGDTGELFFGEGSRLTVL.

For the CDR3, the DNA is TGTGCCAGCCACCGAGGAGCGGGAGGGCCCAGCGGGGAGCTGTTTTTT. This translates into CASHRGAGGPSGELFF. V and J are TRBV6-8 and TRBJ2-2; 10 nucleotides match TRBD2. Germline-derived CDR1 and CDR2 are MNHGY and SAAAGT. The CDR3 has 16 residues. V dropped 8 bases and J dropped 7; count of bases not matched to a gene: 13.

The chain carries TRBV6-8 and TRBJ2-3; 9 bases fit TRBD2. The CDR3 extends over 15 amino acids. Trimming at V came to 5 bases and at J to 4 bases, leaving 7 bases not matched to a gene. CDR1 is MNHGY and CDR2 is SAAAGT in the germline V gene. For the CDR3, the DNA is TGTGCCAGCAGTCATCGGCGGGGGGGGGCAGATACGCAGTATTTT. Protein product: CASSHRRGGADTQYF.

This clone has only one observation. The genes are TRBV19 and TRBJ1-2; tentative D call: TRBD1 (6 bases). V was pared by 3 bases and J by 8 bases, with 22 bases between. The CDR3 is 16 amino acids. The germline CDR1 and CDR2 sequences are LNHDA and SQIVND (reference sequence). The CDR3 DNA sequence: TGTGCCAGTAGTATCGTGCGGGGGCAATCTATGTTCGGCTACACCTTC. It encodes CASSIVRGQSMFGYTF.

The CDR3 protein is CASSLTGGTDTQYF. CDR3 coding DNA: TGTGCCAGCAGCTTAACTGGGGGTACAGATACGCAGTATTTT. The chain couples TRBV7-1 to TRBJ2-3, with D perhaps TRBD1 or TRBD2 (5 bases each). TRBV7-1 is labeled an ORF, and its function is uncertain. CDR3 size: 14 residues. Between the trimmed V and J ends, which lost 4 bases and 3 bases, there was a span of 11 bases.

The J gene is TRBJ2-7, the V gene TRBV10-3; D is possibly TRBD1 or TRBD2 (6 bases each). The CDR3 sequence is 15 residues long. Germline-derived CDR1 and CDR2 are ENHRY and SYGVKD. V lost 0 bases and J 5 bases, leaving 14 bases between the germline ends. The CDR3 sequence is CAISESTGARDEQYF. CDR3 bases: TGTGCCATCAGTGAGTCGACGGGGGCGCGCGACGAGCAGTACTTC.

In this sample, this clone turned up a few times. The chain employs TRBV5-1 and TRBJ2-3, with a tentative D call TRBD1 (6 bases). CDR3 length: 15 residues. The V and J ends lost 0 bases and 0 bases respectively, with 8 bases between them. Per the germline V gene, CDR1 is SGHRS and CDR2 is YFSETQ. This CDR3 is CASSLAGQSTDTQYF. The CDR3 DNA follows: TGCGCCAGCAGCTTGGCGGGACAAAGCACAGATACGCAGTATTTT.

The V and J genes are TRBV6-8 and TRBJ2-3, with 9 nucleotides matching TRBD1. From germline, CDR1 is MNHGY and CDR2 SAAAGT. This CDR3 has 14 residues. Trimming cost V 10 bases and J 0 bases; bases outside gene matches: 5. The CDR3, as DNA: TGTGCCACTGCCGGGACAGGGAGCACAGATACGCAGTATTTT. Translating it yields CATAGTGSTDTQYF.

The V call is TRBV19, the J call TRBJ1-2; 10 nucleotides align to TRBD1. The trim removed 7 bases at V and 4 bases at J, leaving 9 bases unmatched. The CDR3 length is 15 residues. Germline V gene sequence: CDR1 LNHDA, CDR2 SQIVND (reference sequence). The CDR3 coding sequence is TGTGCCAGTACCCTCCCAGGACAGGGGGTCTATGGCTACACCTTC. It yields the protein CASTLPGQGVYGYTF.

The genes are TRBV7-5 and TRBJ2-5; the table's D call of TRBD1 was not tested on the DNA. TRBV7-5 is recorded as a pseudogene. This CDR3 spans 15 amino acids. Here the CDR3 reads CASSKERQGSETQYF. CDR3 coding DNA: TGTGCCAGCAGCAAAGAGCGACAGGGATCGGAGACCCAGTACTTC.

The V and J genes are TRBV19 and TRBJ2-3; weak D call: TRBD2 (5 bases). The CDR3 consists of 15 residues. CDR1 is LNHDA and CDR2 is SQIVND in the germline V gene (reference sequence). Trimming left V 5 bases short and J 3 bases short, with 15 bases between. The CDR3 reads CASSYPEAKTDTQYF. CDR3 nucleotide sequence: TGTGCCAGTAGTTATCCGGAGGCGAAAACAGATACGCAGTATTTT.